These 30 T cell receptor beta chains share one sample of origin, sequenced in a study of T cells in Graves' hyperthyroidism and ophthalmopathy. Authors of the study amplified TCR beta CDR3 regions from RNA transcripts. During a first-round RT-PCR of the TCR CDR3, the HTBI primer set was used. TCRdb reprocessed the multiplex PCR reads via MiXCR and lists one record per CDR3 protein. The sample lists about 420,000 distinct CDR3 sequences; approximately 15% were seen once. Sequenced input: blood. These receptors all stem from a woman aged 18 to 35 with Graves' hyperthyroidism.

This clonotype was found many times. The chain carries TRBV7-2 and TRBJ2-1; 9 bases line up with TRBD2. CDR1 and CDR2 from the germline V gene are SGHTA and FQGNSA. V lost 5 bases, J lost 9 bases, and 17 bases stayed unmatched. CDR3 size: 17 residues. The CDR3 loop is CASSLTPGGSGSSEQFF. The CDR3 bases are TGTGCCAGCAGCCTCACCCCAGGGGGTAGCGGGAGTAGTGAGCAGTTCTTC.

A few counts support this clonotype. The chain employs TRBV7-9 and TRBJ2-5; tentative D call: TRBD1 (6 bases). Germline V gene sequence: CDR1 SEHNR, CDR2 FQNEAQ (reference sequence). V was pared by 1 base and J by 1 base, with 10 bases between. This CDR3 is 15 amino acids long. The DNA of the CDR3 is TGTGCCAGCAGCTTAGTCTTAGGGGGCCAAGAGACCCAGTACTTC. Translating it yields CASSLVLGGQETQYF.

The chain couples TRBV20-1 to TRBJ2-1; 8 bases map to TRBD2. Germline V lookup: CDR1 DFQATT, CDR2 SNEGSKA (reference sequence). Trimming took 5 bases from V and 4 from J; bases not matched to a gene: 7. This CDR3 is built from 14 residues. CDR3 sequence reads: CSAVAGIGYNEQFF. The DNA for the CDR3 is TGCAGTGCTGTAGCGGGGATAGGTTACAATGAGCAGTTCTTC.

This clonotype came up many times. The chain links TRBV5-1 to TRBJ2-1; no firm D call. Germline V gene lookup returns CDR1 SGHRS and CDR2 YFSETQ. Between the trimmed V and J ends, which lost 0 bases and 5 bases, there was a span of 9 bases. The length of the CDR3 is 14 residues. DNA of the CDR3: TGCGCCAGCAGCTTGGAGATACGGAACAATGAGCAGTTCTTC. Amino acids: CASSLEIRNNEQFF.

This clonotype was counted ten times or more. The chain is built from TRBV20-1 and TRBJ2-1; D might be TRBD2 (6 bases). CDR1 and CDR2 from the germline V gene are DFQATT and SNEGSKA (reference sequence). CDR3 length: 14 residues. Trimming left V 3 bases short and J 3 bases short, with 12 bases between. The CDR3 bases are TGCAGTGCTAGCTCTGGGGAGGACTACAATGAGCAGTTCTTC. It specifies CSASSGEDYNEQFF.

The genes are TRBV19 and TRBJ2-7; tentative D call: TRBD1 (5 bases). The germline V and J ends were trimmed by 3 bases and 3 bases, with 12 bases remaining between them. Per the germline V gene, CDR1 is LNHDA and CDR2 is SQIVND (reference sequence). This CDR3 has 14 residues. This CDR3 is CASSISQGYYEQYF. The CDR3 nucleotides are TGTGCCAGTAGTATTTCTCAGGGATACTACGAGCAGTACTTC.

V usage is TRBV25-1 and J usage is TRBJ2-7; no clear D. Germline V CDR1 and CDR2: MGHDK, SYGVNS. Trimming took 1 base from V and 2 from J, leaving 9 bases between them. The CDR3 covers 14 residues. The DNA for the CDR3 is TGTGCCAGCAGTGAATCTATCGAAGCCTACGAGCAGTACTTC. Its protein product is CASSESIEAYEQYF.

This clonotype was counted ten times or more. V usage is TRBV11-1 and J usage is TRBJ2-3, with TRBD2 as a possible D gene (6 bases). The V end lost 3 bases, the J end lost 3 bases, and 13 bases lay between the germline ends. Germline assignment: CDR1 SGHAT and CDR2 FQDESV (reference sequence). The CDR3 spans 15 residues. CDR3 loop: CASSFGDSRTDTQYF. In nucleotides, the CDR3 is TGTGCCAGCAGCTTTGGGGACTCCAGAACAGATACGCAGTATTTT. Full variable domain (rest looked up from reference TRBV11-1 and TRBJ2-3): EAEVAQSPRYKITEKSQAVAFWCDPISGHATLYWYRQILGQGPELLVQFQDESVVDDSQLPKDRFSAERLKGVDSTLKIQPAELGDSAMYLCASSFGDSRTDTQYFGPGTRLTVL.

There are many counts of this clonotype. The CDR3: CAWSPGRSNYGYTF. The CDR3, as DNA: TGTGCCTGGAGTCCGGGACGGAGCAACTATGGCTACACCTTC. The chain joins TRBV30 to TRBJ1-2; possibly TRBD1 for D (5 bases). Per the germline V gene, CDR1 is GTSNPN and CDR2 is SVGIG (reference sequence). The length of the CDR3 is 14 residues. The V gene lost 2 bases and the J gene lost 2 bases, with 12 bases spanning the gap.

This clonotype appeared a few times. This chain's CDR3 is CASTSWTSGTNEQFF. The CDR3 DNA reads TGTGCCAGTACTTCGTGGACTAGCGGGACAAATGAGCAGTTCTTC. The chain couples TRBV19 to TRBJ2-1; 12 bases fit TRBD2. The CDR3 covers 15 residues. CDR1 and CDR2 (germline): LNHDA, SQIVND (reference sequence). Trimming cost V 7 bases and J 7 bases; bases outside gene matches: 8. The variable domain in full, with the rest retrieved from reference TRBV19 and TRBJ2-1, is DGGITQSPKYLFRKEGQNVTLSCEQNLNHDAMYWYRQDPGQGLRLIYYSQIVNDFQKGDIAEGYSVSREKKESFPLTVTSAQKNPTAFYLCASTSWTSGTNEQFFGPGTRLTVL.

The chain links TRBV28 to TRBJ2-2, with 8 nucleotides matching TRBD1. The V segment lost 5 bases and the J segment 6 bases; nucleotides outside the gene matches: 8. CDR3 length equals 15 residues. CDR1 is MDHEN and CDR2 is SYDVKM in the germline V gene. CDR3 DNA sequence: TGTGCCAGCAGTCGACCGACAGGGGTCCCCGGGGAGCTGTTTTTT. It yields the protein CASSRPTGVPGELFF.

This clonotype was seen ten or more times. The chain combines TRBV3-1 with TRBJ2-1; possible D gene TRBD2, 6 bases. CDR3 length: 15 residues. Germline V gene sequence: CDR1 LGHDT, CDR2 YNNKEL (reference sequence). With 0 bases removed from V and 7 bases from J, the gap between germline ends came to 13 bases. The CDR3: CASSQETAGRNEQFF. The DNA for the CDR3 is TGTGCCAGCAGCCAAGAAACTGCGGGGAGGAATGAGCAGTTCTTC.

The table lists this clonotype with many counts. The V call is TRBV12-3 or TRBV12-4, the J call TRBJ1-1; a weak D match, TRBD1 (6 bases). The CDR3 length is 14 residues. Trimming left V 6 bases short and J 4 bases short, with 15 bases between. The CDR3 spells CASSAQGGVTEAFF. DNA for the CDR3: TGTGCCAGCAGCGCCCAAGGGGGGGTCACTGAAGCTTTCTTT.

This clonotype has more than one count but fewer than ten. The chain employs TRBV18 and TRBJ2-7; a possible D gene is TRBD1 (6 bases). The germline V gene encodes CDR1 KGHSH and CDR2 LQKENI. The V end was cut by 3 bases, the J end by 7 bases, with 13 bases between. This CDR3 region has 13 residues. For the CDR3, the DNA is TGTGCCAGCTCACCCCCGACAGGATTTGAGCAGTACTTC. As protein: CASSPPTGFEQYF.

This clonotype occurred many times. The DNA for the CDR3 is TGTGCCACCAGCAGAGGACCGGAGAATGGAAACACCATATATTTT. This gives the protein CATSRGPENGNTIYF. V and J are TRBV15 and TRBJ1-3; no clear D gene. The CDR3 extends over 15 amino acids. V was cut by 1 base and J by 3 bases, with 10 bases left in between. Germline V gene data show CDR1 as LNHNV and CDR2 as YYDKDF (reference sequence).

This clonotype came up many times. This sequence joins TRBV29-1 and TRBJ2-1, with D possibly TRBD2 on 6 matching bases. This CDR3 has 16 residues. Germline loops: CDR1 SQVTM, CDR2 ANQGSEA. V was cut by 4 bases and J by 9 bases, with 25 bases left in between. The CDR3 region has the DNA TGCAGCGTTGGGAAGAGATTGGGCCGGGGTAGCGGTGAGCAGTTCTTC. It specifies CSVGKRLGRGSGEQFF.

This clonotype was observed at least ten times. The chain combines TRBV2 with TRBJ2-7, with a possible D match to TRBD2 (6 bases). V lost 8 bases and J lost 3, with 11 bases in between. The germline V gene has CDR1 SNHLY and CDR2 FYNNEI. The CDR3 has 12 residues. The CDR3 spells CASGGGIYEQYF. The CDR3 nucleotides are TGTGCCAGCGGAGGAGGGATCTACGAGCAGTACTTC.

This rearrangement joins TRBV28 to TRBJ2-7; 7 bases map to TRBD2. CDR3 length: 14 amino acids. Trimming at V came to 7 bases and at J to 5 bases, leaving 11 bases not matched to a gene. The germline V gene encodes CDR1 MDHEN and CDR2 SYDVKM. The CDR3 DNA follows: TGTGCCAGCACCGGGGGGACGGTGGCTGACGAGCAGTACTTC. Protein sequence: CASTGGTVADEQYF.

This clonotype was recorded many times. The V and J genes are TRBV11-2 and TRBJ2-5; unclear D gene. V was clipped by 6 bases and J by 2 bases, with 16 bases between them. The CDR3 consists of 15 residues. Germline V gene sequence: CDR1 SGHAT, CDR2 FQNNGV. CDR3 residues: CASSYLGWRQETQYF. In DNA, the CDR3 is TGTGCCAGCAGTTATCTTGGTTGGCGGCAAGAGACCCAGTACTTC.

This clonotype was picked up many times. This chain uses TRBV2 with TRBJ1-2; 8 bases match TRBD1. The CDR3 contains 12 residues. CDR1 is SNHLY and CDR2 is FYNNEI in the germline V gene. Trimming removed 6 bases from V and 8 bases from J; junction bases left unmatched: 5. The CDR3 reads CASRAGQGGYTF. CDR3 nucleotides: TGTGCCAGCAGGGCCGGACAGGGAGGCTACACCTTC.

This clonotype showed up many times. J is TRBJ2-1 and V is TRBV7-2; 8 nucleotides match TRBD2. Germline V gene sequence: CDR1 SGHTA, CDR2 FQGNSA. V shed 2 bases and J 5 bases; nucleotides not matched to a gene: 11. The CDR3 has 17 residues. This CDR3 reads CASSLKRMGLGNNEQFF. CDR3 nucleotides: TGTGCCAGCAGCTTAAAACGTATGGGACTAGGGAACAATGAGCAGTTCTTC.

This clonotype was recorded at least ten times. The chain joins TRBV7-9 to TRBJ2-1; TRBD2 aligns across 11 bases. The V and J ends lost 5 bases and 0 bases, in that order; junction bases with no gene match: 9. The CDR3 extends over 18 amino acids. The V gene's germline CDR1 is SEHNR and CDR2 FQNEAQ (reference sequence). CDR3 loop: CASSGLAGGGSSYNEQFF. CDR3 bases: TGTGCCAGCAGCGGGCTAGCGGGAGGCGGGAGCTCCTACAATGAGCAGTTCTTC.

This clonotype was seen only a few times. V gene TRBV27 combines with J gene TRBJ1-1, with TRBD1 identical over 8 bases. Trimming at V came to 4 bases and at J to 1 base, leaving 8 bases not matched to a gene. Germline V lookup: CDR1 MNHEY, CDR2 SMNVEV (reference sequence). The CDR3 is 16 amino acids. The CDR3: CASSSQGEEWNTEAFF. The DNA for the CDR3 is TGTGCCAGCAGTTCACAGGGGGAAGAATGGAACACTGAAGCTTTCTTT.

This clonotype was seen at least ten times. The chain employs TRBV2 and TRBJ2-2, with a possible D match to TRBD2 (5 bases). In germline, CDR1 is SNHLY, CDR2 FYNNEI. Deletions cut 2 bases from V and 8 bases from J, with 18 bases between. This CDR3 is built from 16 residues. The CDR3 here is CASSEYGSRGKGELFF. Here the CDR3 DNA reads TGTGCCAGCAGTGAATATGGTAGCCGGGGAAAGGGGGAGCTGTTTTTT.

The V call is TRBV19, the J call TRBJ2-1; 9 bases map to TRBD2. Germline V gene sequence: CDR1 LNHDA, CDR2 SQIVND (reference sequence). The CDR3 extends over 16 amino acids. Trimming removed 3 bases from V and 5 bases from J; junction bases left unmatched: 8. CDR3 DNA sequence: TGTGCCAGTAGTATCAACGGACTAGCGAAAAACAATGAGCAGTTCTTC. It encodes CASSINGLAKNNEQFF.

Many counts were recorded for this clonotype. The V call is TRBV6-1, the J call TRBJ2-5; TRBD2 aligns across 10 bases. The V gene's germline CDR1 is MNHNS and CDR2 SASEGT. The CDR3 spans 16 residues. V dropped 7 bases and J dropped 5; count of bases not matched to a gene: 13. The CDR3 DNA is TGTGCCAGCACCCGAAGGGGGACTAGCGCCTCGGAGACCCAGTACTTC. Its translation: CASTRRGTSASETQYF.

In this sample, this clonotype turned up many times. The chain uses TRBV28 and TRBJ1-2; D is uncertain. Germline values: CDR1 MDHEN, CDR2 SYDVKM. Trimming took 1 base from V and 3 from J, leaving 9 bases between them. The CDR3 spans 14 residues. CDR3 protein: CASSLLIGDYGYTF. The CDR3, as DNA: TGTGCCAGCAGTTTATTGATTGGGGACTATGGCTACACCTTC.

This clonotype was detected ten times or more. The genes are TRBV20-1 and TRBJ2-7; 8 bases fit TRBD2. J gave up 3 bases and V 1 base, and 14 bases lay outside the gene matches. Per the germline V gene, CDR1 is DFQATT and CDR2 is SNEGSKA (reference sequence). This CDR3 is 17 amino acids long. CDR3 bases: TGCAGTGCTAGAGCTTACTCGGTGACTAGCGAGATCTACGAGCAGTACTTC. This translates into CSARAYSVTSEIYEQYF.

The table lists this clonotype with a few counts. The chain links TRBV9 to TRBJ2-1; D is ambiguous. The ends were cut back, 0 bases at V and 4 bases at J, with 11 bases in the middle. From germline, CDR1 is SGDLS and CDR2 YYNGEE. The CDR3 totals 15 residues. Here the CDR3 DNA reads TGTGCCAGCAGCGTAGGTTTGGGATTATACAATGAGCAGTTCTTC. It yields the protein CASSVGLGLYNEQFF.

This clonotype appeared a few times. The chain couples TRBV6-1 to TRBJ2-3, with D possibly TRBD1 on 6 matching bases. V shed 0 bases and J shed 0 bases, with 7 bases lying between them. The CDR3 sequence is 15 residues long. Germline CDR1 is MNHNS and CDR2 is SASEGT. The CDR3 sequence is CASSEADRSTDTQYF. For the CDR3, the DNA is TGTGCCAGCAGTGAAGCGGACAGAAGCACAGATACGCAGTATTTT.